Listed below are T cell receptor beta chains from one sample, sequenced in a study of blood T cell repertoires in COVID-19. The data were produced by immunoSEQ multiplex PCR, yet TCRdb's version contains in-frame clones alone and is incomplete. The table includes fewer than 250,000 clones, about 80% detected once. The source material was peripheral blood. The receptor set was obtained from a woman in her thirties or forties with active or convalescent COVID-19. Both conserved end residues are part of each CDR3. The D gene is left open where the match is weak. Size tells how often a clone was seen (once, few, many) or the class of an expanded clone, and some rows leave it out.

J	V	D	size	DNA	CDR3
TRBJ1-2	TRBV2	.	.	TGTGCCAGCAGCGCGGCACAGGTCTATGGCTACACCTTC	CASSAAQVYGYTF
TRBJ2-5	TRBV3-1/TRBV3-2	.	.	TGTGCCAGCAGCCAATTTGCGGGGCAGCAAGAGACCCAGTACTTC	CASSQFAGQQETQYF
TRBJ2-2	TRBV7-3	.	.	TGTGCCAGCAGCACATACACCGGGGAGCTGTTTTTT	CASSTYTGELFF
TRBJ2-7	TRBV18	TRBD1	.	TGTGCCAGCTCCCGGACAGGGACTTTCTCCGAGCAGTACTTC	CASSRTGTFSEQYF
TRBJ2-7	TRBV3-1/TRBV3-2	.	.	TGTGCCAGCAGCCAATTCTCCGGTTCCGACGAGCAGTACTTC	CASSQFSGSDEQYF
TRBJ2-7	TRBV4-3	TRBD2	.	TGCGCCAGCAGCCTTGCTAGCGGGGGCTCCTACGAGCAGTACTTC	CASSLASGGSYEQYF
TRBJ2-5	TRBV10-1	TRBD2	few	TGCGCCAGCAGTGAGGGGGTAGCGGGCCTCCAAGAGACCCAGTACTTC	CASSEGVAGLQETQYF
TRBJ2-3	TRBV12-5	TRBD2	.	TGTGCTAGTGGTTTGGTAGTGATGACTAGCACCCGCACAGATACGCAGTATTTT	CASGLVVMTSTRTDTQYF
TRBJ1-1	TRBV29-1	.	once	TGCAGCGTTCTTACAGGGAGCACTGAAGCTTTCTTT	CSVLTGSTEAFF
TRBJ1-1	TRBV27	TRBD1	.	TGTGCCAGCAGTCCTACGGGACAGGGTTGGACTGAAGCTTTCTTT	CASSPTGQGWTEAFF
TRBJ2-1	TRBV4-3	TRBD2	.	TGCGCCAGCAGCCAAGACCCCTCCCTAGCGGGAGGCTACAATGAGCAGTTCTTC	CASSQDPSLAGGYNEQFF
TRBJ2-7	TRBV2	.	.	TGTGCCAGCAGTGAATCCAGCGGTTCCTACGAGCAGTACTTC	CASSESSGSYEQYF
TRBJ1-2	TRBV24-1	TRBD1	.	TGTGCCACCAGTGGACAGGGTAACGATGGCTACACCTTC	CATSGQGNDGYTF
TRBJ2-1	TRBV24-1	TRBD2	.	TGTGCCACCAGTGATAATTCTGCGGGAGCGTCCTACAATGAGCAGTTCTTC	CATSDNSAGASYNEQFF
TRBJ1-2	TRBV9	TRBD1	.	TGTGCCAGCAGCTCGGACAGGCGAGACTATGGCTACACCTTC	CASSSDRRDYGYTF
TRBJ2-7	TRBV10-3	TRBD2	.	TGTGCCACCGCCTTGTTGACTAGCGGGACGGGTGAGCAGTACTTC	CATALLTSGTGEQYF
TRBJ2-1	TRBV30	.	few	TGTGCCTGGAGTCCCCTAAATGAGCAGTTCTTC	CAWSPLNEQFF
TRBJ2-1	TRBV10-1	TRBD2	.	TGCGCCAGCAGTGAATTCTCCAGCGGGAGGGGGAGCTCCTACAATGAGCAGTTCTTC	CASSEFSSGRGSSYNEQFF
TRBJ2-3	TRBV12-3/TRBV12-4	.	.	TGTGCCAGCAGTCTCGGGTTCACAGATACGCAGTATTTT	CASSLGFTDTQYF
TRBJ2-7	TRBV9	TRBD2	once	TGTGCCAGCAGCGTAGCTGCGACTAGCGGGATCTCCTACGAGCAGTACTTC	CASSVAATSGISYEQYF
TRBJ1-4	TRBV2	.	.	TGTGCCAGCAGTGTCGGTGAAAAACTGTTTTTT	CASSVGEKLFF
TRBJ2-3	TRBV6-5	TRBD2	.	TGTGCCAGCTGCGGGGGTGGGGGAGATACGCAGTATTTT	CASCGGGGDTQYF
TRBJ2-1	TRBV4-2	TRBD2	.	TGTGCCAGCAGCCAAGGAGCGGGGGGGCGAGAAAACGAGCAGTTCTTC	CASSQGAGGRENEQFF
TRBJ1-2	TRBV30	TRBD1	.	TGTGCCTGGATCCGACAGGGGGGGAATGGCTACACCTTC	CAWIRQGGNGYTF
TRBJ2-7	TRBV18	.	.	TGTGCCAGCTCACGCGACAGATCCTACGAGCAGTACTTC	CASSRDRSYEQYF
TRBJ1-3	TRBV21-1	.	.	TGTGCCAGCAGCCTCTGGGGACAGGGCGGAATCGGAAACACCATATATTTT	CASSLWGQGGIGNTIYF
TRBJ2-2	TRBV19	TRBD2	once	TGTGCCAGTTCGGGGGGGAGTGGGTTTGTCGGGGAGCTGTTTTTT	CASSGGSGFVGELFF